The clone carrying this T cell receptor beta chain appeared once. As yet, its antigen is unknown. This entry is derived from a study of blood T cells in healthy people across ages. Study conclusions and caveats: Across the age range, TCR beta diversity per million T cells fell in a roughly linear way.

This CDR3 has 14 amino acids. V lost 6 bases and J 5 bases, leaving 16 bases between the germline ends. Germline V gene data show CDR1 as MNHEY and CDR2 as SVGAGI. A J-beta primer mix and a sample-barcoded 5' primer were used in a second PCR of about 7 to 11 cycles. Every cDNA was tagged by a template-switch adaptor with 12 random nucleotides. Each CDR3 protein is one row after TCRdb ran MiXCR on the 5' RACE reads. The sample lists about 800,000 distinct CDR3 sequences, 20% to 25% occurring once. This same sample was also taken into another study, of T cells of mothers and their children. From that study: Overlap in related mother-child pairs always slightly exceeded unrelated pairs, never significantly.

The chain carries TRBV6-5 and TRBJ2-5; D uncertain. The sequence derives from a boy between 10 and 17 years old in good health. Sample: blood. This CDR3 is CASSGLPRMETQYF. CDR3 DNA: TGTGCCAGCAGCGGCCTTCCCCGAATGGAGACCCAGTACTTC.